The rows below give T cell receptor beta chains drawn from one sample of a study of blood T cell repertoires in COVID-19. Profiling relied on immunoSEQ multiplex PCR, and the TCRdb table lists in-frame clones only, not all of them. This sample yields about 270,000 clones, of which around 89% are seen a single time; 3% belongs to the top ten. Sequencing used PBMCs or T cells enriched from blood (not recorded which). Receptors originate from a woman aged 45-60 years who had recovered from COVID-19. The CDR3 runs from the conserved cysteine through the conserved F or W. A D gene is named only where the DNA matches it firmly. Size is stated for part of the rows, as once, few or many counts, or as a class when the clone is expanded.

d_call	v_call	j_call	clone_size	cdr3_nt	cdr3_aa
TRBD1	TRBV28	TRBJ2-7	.	TGTGCCAGCAGTTTGTCCGGGACAGGATACGAGCAGTACTTC	CASSLSGTGYEQYF
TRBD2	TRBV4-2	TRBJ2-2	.	TGTGCCAGCAGCCCGGGACTAGCGGGAGAGAACACCGGGGAGCTGTTTTTT	CASSPGLAGENTGELFF
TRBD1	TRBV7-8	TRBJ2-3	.	TGTGCCAGCAGCAAGGCAGCAGGGGGCGCTTCAGATACGCAGTATTTT	CASSKAAGGASDTQYF
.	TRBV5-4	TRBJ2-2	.	TGTGCCAGCAGCCGCTTTCTAGCCGGGGAGCTGTTTTTT	CASSRFLAGELFF
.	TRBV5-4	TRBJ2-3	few	TGTGCCAGCAGCCTAGAGCGAGATACGCAGTATTTT	CASSLERDTQYF
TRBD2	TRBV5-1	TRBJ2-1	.	TGCGCCAGCAGACCGACGTCCGGGACTAGCGGGAGAGTTCGGCAGTTCTTC	CASRPTSGTSGRVRQFF
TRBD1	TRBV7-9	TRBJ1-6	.	TGTGCCAGCAGCCCTTGGGACAGGGCCAATTCACCCCTCCACTTT	CASSPWDRANSPLHF
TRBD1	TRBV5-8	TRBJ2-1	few	TGTGCCAGCAGCTTAGGGGACAGGGTTTCCTACAATGAGCAGTTCTTC	CASSLGDRVSYNEQFF
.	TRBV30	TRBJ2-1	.	TGTGCCTGGAGTCGACAGAAAGGGGGCAATGAGCAGTTCTTC	CAWSRQKGGNEQFF
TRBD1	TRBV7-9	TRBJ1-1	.	TGTGCCAGCAGCCGACAGGGGAACACTGAAGCTTTCTTT	CASSRQGNTEAFF
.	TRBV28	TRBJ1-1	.	TGTGCCAGCACAATCAGGGAACGTGAAGCTTTCTTT	CASTIREREAFF
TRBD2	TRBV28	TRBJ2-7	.	TGTGCCAGCAGTTTAGGCCTAGCGGGACGCGAGCAGTACTTC	CASSLGLAGREQYF
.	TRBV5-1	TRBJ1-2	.	TGCGCCAGCAGCCCGTCTAACCCTAAGAACAACTATGGCTACACCTTC	CASSPSNPKNNYGYTF
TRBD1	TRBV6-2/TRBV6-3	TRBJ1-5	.	TGTGCCAGCAGTTACATCGGGACAGTGACTAATCAGCCCCAGCATTTT	CASSYIGTVTNQPQHF
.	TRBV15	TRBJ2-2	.	TGTGCCACCAGCAGAGTATTACAGGCAAACACCGGGGAGCTGTTTTTT	CATSRVLQANTGELFF
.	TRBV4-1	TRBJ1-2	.	TGCGCCAGCAGCCAAGGCCCCTTCGCAGGGAACTATGGCTACACCTTC	CASSQGPFAGNYGYTF
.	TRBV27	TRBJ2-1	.	TGTGCCAGCACGCGGACGAGGGACACACCTGAGCAGTTCTTC	CASTRTRDTPEQFF
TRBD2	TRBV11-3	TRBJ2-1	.	TGTGCCAGCAGCTTAGGGGCAGCGGGAGGTGAGCAGTTCTTC	CASSLGAAGGEQFF
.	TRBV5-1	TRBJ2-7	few	TGCGCCAGCAGCTTGGGAGGAGTTATCTACGAGCAGTACTTC	CASSLGGVIYEQYF
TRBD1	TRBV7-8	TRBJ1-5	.	TGTGCCAGCAGCTCCCCACTACGGACAGGGGGCTTGTATCAGCCCCAGCATTTT	CASSSPLRTGGLYQPQHF
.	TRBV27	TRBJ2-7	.	TGTGCCAGCAGCCGATCGAGGGTGCGGGACTACGAGCAGTACTTC	CASSRSRVRDYEQYF
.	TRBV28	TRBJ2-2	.	TGTGCCAGCAGTTTAGCAGGGGAGAACACCGGGGAGCTGTTTTTT	CASSLAGENTGELFF
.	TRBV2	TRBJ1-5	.	TGTGCCAGCAGTGCCCTCAGGGGTGTGCAGCCCCAGCATTTT	CASSALRGVQPQHF
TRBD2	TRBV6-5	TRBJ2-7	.	TGTGCCAGCAGTTTGGGACTAGCGGGGATCTTCGAGCAGTACTTC	CASSLGLAGIFEQYF
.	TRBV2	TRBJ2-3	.	TGTGCCAGCAAACCCCAGGGAGATACGCAGTATTTT	CASKPQGDTQYF
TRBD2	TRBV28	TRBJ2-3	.	TGTGCCAGCCCCCCTTCAGGACTAGCGGGAGGGCCCGGCACAGATACGCAGTATTTT	CASPPSGLAGGPGTDTQYF
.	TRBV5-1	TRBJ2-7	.	TGCGCCAGCAGCTTCGGGACAGTCGTGGGGACTGACTCCTACGAGCAGTACTTC	CASSFGTVVGTDSYEQYF
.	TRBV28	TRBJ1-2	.	TGTGCCAGCTTACAGGAGCCCTATGGCTACACCTTC	CASLQEPYGYTF
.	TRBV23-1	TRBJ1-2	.	TGCGCCAGCAGTCAATACGACAGGAGAAACTATGGCTACACCTTC	CASSQYDRRNYGYTF
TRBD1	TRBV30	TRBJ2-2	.	TGTGCCTGGGATCCCGGACAGGGGGCTAGTATCGGGGAGCTGTTTTTT	CAWDPGQGASIGELFF
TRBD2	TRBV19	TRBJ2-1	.	TGTGCCAGTAGTCCCCAAGCGGGAGGCCATCCCAATGAGCAGTTCTTC	CASSPQAGGHPNEQFF
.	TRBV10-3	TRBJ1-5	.	TGTGCCATCAGTGACAGGTTCTACCCCAATCAGCCCCAGCATTTT	CAISDRFYPNQPQHF
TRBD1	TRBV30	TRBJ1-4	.	TGTGCCGGGGACAGGGACGTCTCAACTAATGAAAAACTGTTTTTT	CAGDRDVSTNEKLFF
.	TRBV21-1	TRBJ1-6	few	TGTGCCAGCAGCGAGGGACAGGTTATTTCACCCCTCCACTTT	CASSEGQVISPLHF
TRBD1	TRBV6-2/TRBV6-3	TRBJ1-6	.	TGTGCCAGCAGTTATCGACAGGGCGGCGATTCACCCCTCCACTTT	CASSYRQGGDSPLHF
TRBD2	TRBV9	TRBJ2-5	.	TGTGCCAGCAGCGTAGGCGGGGGGGTCCAAGAGACCCAGTACTTC	CASSVGGGVQETQYF
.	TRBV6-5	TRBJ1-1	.	TGTGCCAGCAGCCTCTCTACAGGGCGAAACACTGAAGCTTTCTTT	CASSLSTGRNTEAFF
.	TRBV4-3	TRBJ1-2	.	TGCGCCAGCAGCCAAGATAACTGGGCAGTGTATGGCTACACCTTC	CASSQDNWAVYGYTF
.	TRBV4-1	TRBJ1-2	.	TGCGCCAGCAGCCAAACAGACACCACGGCGGGCTATGGCTACACCTTC	CASSQTDTTAGYGYTF
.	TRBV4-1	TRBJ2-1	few	TGCGCCAGCAGCCAAGTTCTCTCCTACAATGAGCAGTTCTTC	CASSQVLSYNEQFF
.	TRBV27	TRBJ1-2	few	TGTGCCAGCAGTTTAACGTCAGAATATGGCTACACCTTC	CASSLTSEYGYTF
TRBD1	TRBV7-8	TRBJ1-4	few	TGTGCCAGCAGCTTAGGGGACAGTTCTAATGAAAAACTGTTTTTT	CASSLGDSSNEKLFF
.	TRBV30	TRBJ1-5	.	TGTGCCTGGAGTGCCACCGGGAACCCGGGGCAGCCCCAGCATTTT	CAWSATGNPGQPQHF
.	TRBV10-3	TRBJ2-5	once	TGTGCCATCGCTAAAGGCGGACAACAAGAGACCCAGTACTTC	CAIAKGGQQETQYF
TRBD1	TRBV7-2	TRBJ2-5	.	TGTGCCAGCAGCAGAGGACAGGCCCCAGAGACCCAGTACTTC	CASSRGQAPETQYF
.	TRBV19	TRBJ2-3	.	TGTGCCGTACAGAGTCGGACAGATACGCAGTATTTT	CAVQSRTDTQYF
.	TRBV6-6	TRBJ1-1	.	TGTGCCAGCAGTGCCAGGGGTATTGGCACTGAAGCTTTCTTT	CASSARGIGTEAFF
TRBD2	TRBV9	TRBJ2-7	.	TGTGCCAGCAGCGTGACCCTAGCGGGAGCCTACGAGCAGTACTTC	CASSVTLAGAYEQYF
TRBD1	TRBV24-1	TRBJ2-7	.	TGTGCCACCAGCGACACAGGGGGCTACGAGCAGTACTTC	CATSDTGGYEQYF
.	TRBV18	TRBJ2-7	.	TGTGCCAGCTCACCAGTACGAGACTACGAGCAGTACTTC	CASSPVRDYEQYF
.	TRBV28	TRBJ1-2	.	TGTGCCAGCAGTTTACGGGACAACGGCTACACCTTC	CASSLRDNGYTF
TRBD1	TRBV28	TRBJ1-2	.	TGTGCCAGCAGCCCAAACAGGACAGGGGGTCGCTATGGCTACACCTTC	CASSPNRTGGRYGYTF
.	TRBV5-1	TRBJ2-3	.	TGCGCCAGCAGCCTGAGTACTAGCACAGATACGCAGTATTTT	CASSLSTSTDTQYF
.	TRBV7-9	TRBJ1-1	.	TGTGCCAGCAGCCCACCTAGAAACACTGAAGCTTTCTTT	CASSPPRNTEAFF